Listed below are T cell receptor beta chains from one sample, sequenced in a study of blood T cell repertoires in COVID-19. Produced via immunoSEQ multiplex PCR; TCRdb's table is partial and in-frame only. Counted here are 250,000 to 300,000 clones, approximately 91% occurring once; the ten biggest clones make up around 11%. The material sequenced was peripheral blood. These receptors were taken from a woman aged 25-40 years with COVID-19, enrolled during active disease. Each CDR3 is given with its conserved first and last residue.

J,length,V,CDR3
TRBJ2-7,16,TRBV9,CASSAREGQAPYEQYF
TRBJ1-2,16,TRBV29-1,CSVVMGQGLANYGYTF
TRBJ2-1,14,TRBV5-6,CASSLVAGANEQFF
TRBJ2-5,16,TRBV6-5,CASSYSGTGAWETQYF
TRBJ1-2,13,TRBV29-1,CSVTTGPGYGYTF
TRBJ2-7,16,TRBV7-9,CASSFKTSGKFLEQYF
TRBJ2-7,19,TRBV5-1,CASSFTGTSGRGGSYEQYF
TRBJ1-6,17,TRBV6-1,CASSEAVSRGYNSPLHF
TRBJ2-1,12,TRBV18,CASSLQRESEFF
TRBJ2-7,12,TRBV5-6,CASSHNRVQQYF
TRBJ1-2,13,TRBV19,CASSGDSGGGYTF
TRBJ2-7,14,TRBV6-5,CASSYGYRGTEQYF
TRBJ1-5,17,TRBV24-1,CATSTSRPNRELEPQHF
TRBJ2-7,16,TRBV6-2/TRBV6-3,CASSSPSRINTYEQYF
TRBJ1-5,16,TRBV28,CAHTQAGDADNQPQHF
TRBJ2-3,14,TRBV2,CASQDRAVTDTQYF
TRBJ1-3,19,TRBV4-1,CASSQGGDREILNGNTIYF
TRBJ2-3,17,TRBV5-1,CASSPWATGGITDTQYF
TRBJ1-5,17,TRBV2,CASTANLQGVSNQPQHF
TRBJ2-3,15,TRBV28,CASSTSGRGTDTQYF
TRBJ1-2,13,TRBV9,CASSMRQGVGYTF
TRBJ1-1,17,TRBV7-9,CASSSTGGPRENTEAFF
TRBJ2-7,13,TRBV28,CASSGVPGYEQYF
TRBJ1-2,13,TRBV9,CASRGQGADGYTF
TRBJ1-5,14,TRBV19,CASSPKTVWGPQHF
TRBJ1-5,13,TRBV30,CAWSDRGNQPQHF
TRBJ2-1,13,TRBV29-1,CSVEIPGVNEQFF
TRBJ2-2,16,TRBV29-1,CSVRVRQGADTGELFF
TRBJ1-5,15,TRBV19,CASMKGWGGNQPQHF